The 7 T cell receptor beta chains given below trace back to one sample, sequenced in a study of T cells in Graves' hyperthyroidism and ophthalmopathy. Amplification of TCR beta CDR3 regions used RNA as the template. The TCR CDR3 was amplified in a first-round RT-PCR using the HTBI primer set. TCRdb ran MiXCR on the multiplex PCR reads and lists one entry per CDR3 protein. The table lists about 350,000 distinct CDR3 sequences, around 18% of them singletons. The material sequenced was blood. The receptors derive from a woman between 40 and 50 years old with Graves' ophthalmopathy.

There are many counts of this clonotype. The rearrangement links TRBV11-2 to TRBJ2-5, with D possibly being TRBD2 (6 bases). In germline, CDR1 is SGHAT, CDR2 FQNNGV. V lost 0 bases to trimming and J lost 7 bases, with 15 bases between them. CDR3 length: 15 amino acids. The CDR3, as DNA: TGTGCCAGCAGCTTAGAGGGTAGCGGCTTGAGGACCCAGTACTTC. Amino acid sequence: CASSLEGSGLRTQYF.

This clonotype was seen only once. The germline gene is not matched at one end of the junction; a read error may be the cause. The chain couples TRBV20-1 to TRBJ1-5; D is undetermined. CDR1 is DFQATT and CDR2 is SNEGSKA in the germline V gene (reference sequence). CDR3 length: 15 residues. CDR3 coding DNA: TGCAGTGCTAGAGATTCGACGTTTAGCGATCAGCCCCAGCATTTT. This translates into CSARDSTFSDQPQHF.

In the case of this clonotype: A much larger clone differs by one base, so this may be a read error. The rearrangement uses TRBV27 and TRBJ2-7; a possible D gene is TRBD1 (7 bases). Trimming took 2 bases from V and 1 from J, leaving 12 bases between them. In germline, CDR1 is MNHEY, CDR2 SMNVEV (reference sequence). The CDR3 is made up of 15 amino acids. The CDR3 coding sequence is TGTGCCAGCAGTTTACAGGGGGGTTGTTCCTACGAGCAGTACTTC. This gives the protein CASSLQGGCSYEQYF.

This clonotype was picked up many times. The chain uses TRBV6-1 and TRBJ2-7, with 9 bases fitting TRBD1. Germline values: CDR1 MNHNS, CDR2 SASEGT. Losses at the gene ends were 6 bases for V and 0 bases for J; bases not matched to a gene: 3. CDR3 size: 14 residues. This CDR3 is CASRRQGDSYEQYF. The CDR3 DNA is TGTGCCAGCAGAAGACAGGGGGACTCCTACGAGCAGTACTTC.

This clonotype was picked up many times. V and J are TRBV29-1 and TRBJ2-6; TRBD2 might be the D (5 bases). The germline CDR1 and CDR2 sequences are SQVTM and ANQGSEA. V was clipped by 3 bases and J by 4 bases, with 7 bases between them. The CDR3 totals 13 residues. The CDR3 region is CSVEGRGANVLTF. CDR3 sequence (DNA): TGCAGCGTTGAGGGGAGAGGGGCCAACGTCCTGACTTTC.

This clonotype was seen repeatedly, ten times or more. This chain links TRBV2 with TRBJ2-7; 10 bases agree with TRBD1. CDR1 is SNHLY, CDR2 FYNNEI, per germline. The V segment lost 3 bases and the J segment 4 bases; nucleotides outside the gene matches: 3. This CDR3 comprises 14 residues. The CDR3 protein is CASSDGTGDYEQYF. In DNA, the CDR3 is TGTGCCAGCAGTGACGGGACAGGGGATTACGAGCAGTACTTC.

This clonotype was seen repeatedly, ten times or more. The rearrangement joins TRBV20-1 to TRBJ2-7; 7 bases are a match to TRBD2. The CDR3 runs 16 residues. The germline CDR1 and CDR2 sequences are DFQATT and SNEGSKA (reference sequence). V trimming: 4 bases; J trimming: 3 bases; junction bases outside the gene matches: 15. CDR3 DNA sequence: TGCAGTGCTACCAGAAGCCCTAGCGGCCCTAACTACGAGCAGTACTTC. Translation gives CSATRSPSGPNYEQYF.